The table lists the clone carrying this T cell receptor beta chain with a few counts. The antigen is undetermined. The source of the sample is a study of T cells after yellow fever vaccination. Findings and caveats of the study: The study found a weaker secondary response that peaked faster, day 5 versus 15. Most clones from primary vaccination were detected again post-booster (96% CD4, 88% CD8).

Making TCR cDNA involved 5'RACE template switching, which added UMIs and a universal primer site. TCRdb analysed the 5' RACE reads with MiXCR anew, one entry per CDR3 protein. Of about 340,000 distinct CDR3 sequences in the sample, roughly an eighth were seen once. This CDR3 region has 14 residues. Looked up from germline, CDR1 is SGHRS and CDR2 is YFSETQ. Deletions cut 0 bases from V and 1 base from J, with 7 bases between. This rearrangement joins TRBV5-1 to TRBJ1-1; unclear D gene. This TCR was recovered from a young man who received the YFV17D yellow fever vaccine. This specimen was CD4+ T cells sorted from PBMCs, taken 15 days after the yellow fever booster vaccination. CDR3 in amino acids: CASSLDLWNTEAFF. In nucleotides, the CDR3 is TGCGCCAGCAGCTTGGACCTATGGAACACTGAAGCTTTCTTT.